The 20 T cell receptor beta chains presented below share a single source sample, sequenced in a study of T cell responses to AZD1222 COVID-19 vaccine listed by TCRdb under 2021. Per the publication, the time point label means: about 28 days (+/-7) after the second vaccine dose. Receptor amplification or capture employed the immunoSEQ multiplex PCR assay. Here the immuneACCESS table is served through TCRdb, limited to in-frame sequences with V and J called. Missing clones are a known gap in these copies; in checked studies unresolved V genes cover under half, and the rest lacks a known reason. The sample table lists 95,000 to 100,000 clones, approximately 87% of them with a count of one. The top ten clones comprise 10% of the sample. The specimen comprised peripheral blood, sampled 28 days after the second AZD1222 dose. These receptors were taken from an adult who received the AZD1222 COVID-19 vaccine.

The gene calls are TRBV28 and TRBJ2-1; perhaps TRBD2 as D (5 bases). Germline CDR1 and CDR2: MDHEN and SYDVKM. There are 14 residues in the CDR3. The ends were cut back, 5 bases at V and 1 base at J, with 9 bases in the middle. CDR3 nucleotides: TGTGCCAGCAGTGTTCGGGGTTCCTACAATGAGCAGTTCTTC. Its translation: CASSVRGSYNEQFF.

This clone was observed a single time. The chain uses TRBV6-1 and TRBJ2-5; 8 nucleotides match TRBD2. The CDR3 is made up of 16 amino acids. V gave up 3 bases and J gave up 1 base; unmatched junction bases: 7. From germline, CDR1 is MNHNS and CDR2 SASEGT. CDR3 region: CASSDGASGLQETQYF. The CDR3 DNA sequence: TGTGCCAGCAGTGATGGCGCTAGCGGGCTCCAAGAGACCCAGTACTTC.

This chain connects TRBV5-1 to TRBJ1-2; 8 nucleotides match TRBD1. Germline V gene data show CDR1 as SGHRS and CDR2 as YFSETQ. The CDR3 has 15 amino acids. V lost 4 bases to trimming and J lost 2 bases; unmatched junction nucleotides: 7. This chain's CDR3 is CASSTWTGPNYGYTF. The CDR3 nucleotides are TGCGCCAGCAGCACCTGGACAGGGCCCAACTATGGCTACACCTTC.

In DNA form, the CDR3 reads TGTGCCAGCAGCTTTGGGACTAGCGGGAGAACCGGGGAGCTGTTTTTT. Amino acid sequence: CASSFGTSGRTGELFF. V and J are TRBV7-9 and TRBJ2-2, with 14 bases aligning to TRBD2. The V gene's germline CDR1 is SEHNR and CDR2 FQNEAQ (reference sequence). Trimming removed 3 bases from V and 5 bases from J; junction bases left unmatched: 2. The CDR3 extends over 16 amino acids. The variable domain in full, with the rest retrieved from reference TRBV7-9 and TRBJ2-2, is DTGVSQNPRHKITKRGQNVTFRCDPISEHNRLYWYRQTLGQGPEFLTYFQNEAQLEKSRLLSDRFSAERPKGSFSTLEIQRTEQGDSAMYLCASSFGTSGRTGELFFGEGSRLTVL.

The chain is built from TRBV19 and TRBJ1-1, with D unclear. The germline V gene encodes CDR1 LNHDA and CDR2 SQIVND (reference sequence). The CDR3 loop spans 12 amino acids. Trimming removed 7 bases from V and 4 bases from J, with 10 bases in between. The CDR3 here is CASKESLTEAFF. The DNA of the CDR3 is TGTGCCAGTAAGGAGTCCCTCACTGAAGCTTTCTTT. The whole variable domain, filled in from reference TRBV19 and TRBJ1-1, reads DGGITQSPKYLFRKEGQNVTLSCEQNLNHDAMYWYRQDPGQGLRLIYYSQIVNDFQKGDIAEGYSVSREKKESFPLTVTSAQKNPTAFYLCASKESLTEAFFGQGTRLTVV.

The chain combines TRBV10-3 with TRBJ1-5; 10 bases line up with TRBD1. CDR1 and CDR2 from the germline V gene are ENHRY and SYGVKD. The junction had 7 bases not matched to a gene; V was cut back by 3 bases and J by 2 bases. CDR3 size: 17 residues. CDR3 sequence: CAISEWDRGEGNQPQHF. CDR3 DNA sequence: TGTGCCATCAGTGAATGGGACAGGGGTGAAGGCAATCAGCCCCAGCATTTT.

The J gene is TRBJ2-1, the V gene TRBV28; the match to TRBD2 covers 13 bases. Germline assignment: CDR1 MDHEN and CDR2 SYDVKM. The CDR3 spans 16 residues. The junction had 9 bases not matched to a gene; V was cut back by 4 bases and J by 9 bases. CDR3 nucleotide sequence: TGTGCCAGCAGTTCCCCCGGACTAGCGGGAGTTTTTGAGCAGTTCTTC. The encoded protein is CASSSPGLAGVFEQFF.

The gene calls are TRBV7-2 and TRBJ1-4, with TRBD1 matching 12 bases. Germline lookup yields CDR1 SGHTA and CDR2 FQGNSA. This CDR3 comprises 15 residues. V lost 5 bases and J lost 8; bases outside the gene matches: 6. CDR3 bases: TGTGCCAGCAGCCGGGGACAGGGGGCTGGGGAAAAACTGTTTTTT. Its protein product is CASSRGQGAGEKLFF.

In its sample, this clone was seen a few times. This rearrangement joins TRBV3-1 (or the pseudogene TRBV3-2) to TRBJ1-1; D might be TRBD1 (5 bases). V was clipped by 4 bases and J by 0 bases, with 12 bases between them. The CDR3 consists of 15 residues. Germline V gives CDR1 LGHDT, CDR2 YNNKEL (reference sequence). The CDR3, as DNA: TGTGCCAGCAGCCCTTTGGGGGACCTGAACACTGAAGCTTTCTTT. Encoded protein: CASSPLGDLNTEAFF.

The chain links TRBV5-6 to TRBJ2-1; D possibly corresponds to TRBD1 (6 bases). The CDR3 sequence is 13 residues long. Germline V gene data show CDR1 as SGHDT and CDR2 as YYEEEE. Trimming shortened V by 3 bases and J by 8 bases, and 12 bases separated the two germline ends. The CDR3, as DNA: TGTGCCAGCAGCTCCACAGGGTTCGATGAGCAGTTCTTC. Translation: CASSSTGFDEQFF.

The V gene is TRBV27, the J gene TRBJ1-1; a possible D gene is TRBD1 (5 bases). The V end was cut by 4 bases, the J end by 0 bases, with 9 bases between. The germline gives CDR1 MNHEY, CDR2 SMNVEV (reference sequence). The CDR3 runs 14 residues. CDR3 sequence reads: CASSSGTMNTEAFF. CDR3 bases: TGTGCCAGCAGTTCCGGGACTATGAACACTGAAGCTTTCTTT.

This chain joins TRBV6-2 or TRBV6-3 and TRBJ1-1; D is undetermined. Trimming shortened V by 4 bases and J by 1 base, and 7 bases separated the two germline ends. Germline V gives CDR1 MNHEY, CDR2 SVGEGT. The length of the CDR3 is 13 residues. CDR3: CASSSTSNTEAFF. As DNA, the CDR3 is TGTGCCAGCAGTTCGACATCGAACACTGAAGCTTTCTTT.

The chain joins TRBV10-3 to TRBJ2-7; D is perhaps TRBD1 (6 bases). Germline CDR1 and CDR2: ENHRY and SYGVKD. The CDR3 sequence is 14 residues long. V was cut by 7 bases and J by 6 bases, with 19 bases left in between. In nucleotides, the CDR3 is TGTGCCATCACCCAAACAGGGACCTCTGGCGAGCAGTACTTC. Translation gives CAITQTGTSGEQYF.

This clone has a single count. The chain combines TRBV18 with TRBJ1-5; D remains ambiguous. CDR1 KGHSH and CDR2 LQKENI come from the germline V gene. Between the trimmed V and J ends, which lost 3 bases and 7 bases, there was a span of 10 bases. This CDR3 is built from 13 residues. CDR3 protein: CASSPSRAQPQHF. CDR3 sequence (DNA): TGTGCCAGCTCACCCTCTCGGGCGCAGCCCCAGCATTTT. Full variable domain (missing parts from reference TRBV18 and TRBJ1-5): NAGVMQNPRHLVRRRGQEARLRCSPMKGHSHVYWYRQLPEEGLKFMVYLQKENIIDESGMPKERFSAEFPKEGPSILRIQQVVRGDSAAYFCASSPSRAQPQHFGDGTRLSIL.

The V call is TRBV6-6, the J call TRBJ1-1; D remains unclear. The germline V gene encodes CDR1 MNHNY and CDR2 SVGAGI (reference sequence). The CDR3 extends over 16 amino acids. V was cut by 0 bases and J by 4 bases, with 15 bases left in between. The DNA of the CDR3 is TGTGCCAGCAGTTACTCGTTGAGGGCGAGGAGCACTGAAGCTTTCTTT. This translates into CASSYSLRARSTEAFF.

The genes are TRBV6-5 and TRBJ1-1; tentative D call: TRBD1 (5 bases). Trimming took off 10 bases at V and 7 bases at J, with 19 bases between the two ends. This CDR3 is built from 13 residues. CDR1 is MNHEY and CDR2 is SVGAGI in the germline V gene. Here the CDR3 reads CANQVMGEGEAFF. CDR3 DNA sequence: TGTGCCAACCAGGTTATGGGGGAGGGTGAAGCTTTCTTT.

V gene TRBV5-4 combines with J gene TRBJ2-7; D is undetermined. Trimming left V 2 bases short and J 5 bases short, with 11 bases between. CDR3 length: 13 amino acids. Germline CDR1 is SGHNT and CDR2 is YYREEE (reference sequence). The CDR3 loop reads CASSFSGTDEQYF. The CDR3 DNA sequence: TGTGCCAGCAGCTTCTCGGGTACCGACGAGCAGTACTTC. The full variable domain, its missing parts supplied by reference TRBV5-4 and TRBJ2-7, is ETGVTQSPTHLIKTRGQQVTLRCSSQSGHNTVSWYQQALGQGPQFIFQYYREEENGRGNFPPRFSGLQFPNYSSELNVNALELDDSALYLCASSFSGTDEQYFGPGTRLTVT.

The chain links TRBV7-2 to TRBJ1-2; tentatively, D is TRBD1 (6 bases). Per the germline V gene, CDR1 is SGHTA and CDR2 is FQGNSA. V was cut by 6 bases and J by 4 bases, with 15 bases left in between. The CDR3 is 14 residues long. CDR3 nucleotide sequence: TGTGCCAGCAGGGGGGGCAGAGAATCCTATGGCTACACCTTC. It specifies CASRGGRESYGYTF.

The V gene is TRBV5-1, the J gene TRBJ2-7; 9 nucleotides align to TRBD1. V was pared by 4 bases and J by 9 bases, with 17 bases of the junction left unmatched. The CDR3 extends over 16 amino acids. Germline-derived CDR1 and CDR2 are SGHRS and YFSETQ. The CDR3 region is CASSLLGQGTWGGQYF. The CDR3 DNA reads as TGCGCCAGCAGCCTCCTCGGACAGGGGACCTGGGGGGGGCAGTACTTC.

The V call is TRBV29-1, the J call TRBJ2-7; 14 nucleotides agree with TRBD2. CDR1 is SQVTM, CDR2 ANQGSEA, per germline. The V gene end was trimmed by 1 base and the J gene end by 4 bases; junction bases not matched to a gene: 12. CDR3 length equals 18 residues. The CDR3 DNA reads TGCAGCGTTGAAGTTGTCCCGGGACTAGCGGGAGCCTTATACGAGCAGTACTTC. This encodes CSVEVVPGLAGALYEQYF.